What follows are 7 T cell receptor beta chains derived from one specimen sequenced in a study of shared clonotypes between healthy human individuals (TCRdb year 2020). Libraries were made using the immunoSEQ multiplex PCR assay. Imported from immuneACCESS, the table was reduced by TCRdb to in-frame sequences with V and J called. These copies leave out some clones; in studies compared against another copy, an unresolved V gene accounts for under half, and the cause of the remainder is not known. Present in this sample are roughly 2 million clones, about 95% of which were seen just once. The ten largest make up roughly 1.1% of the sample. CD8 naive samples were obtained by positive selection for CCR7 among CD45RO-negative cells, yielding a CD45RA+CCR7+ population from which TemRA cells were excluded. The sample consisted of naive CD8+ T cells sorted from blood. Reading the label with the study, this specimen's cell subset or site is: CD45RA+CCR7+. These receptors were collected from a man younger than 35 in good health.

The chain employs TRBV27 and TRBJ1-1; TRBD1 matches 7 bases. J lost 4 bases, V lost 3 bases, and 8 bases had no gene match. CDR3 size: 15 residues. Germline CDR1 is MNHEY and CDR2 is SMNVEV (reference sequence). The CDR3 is CASSFQKQGTTEAFF. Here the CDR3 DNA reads TGTGCCAGCAGTTTCCAAAAACAGGGGACCACTGAAGCTTTCTTT.

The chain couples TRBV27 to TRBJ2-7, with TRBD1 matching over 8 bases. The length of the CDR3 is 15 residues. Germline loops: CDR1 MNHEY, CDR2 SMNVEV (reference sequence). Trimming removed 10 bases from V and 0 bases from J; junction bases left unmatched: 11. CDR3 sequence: CATGVQGASSYEQYF. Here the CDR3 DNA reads TGTGCCACGGGGGTCCAGGGGGCCAGCTCCTACGAGCAGTACTTC.

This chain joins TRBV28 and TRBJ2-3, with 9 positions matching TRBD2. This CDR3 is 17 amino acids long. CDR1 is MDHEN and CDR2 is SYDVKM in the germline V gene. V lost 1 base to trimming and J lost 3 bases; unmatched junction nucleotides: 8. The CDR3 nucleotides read TGTGCCAGCAGTTTATATGGTAGCGGGAGTCCGACAGATACGCAGTATTTT. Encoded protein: CASSLYGSGSPTDTQYF.

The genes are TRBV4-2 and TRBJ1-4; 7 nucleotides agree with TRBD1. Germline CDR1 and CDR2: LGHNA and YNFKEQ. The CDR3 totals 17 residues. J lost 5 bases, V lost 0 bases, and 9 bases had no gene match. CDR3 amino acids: CASSQESYRGPNEKLFF. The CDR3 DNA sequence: TGTGCCAGCAGCCAAGAGTCTTATAGGGGGCCCAATGAAAAACTGTTTTTT.

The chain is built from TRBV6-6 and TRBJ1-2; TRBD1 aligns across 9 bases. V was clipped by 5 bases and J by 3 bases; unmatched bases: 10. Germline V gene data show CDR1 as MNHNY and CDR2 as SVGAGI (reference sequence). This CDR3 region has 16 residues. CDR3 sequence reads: CASSPSLQGADYGYTF. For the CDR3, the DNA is TGTGCCAGCAGTCCCTCCTTACAGGGGGCCGACTATGGCTACACCTTC.

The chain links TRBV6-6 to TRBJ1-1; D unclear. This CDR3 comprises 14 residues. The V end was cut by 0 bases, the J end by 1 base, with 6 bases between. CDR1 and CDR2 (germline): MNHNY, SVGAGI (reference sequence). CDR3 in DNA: TGTGCCAGCAGTTACTCGTTGGGGAACACTGAAGCTTTCTTT. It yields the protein CASSYSLGNTEAFF.

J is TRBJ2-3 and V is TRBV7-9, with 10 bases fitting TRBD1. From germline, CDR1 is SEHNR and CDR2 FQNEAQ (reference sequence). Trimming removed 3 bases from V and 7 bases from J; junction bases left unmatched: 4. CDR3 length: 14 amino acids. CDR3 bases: TGTGCCAGCAGCTTCGGACAGGGGGGGTATACGCAGTATTTT. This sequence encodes CASSFGQGGYTQYF.